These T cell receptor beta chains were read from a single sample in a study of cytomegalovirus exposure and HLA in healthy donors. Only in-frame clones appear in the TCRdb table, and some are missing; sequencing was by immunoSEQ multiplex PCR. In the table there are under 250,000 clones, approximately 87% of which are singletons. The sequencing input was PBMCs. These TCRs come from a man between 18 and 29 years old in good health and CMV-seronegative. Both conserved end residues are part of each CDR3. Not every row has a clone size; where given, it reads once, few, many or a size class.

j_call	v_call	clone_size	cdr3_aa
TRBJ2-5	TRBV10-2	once	CASSPPRETQYF
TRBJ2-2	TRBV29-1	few	CSVRYRGANTGELFF
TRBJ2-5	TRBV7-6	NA	CASSLVGETQYF
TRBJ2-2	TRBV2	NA	CASSEIIGELFF
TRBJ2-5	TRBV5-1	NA	CASSLGPRQGAETQYF
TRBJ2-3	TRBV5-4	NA	CASSPEFLGGTDTQYF
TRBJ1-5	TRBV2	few	CASRAGWDQPQHF
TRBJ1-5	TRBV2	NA	CASKGRGPGQPQHF
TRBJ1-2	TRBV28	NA	CASRTGGPYGYTF
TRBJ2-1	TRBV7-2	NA	CASSPQGLRSYNEQFF
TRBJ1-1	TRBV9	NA	CASSVAGNMNTEAFF
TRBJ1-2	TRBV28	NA	CASSLGSTGGYYGYTF
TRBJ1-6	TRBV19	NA	CACSEARGIGSPLHF
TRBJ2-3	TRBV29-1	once	CSVEDYGNLRDTQYF
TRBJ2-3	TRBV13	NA	CASRDTGVTDTQYF
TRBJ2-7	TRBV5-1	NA	CASSLSGSEQYF
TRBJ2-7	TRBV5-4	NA	CASSGQSRYEQYF
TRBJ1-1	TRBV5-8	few	CASRVRQGNTEAFF
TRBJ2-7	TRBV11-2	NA	CASSPSGGLGYEQYF
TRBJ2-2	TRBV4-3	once	CASSQVGSGSTGELFF
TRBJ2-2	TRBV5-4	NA	CASSLALTSGNTGELFF
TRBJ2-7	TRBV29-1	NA	CSVEGAYEQYF
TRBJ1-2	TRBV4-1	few	CASSQGTEANYGYTF
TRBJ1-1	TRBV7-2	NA	CASSRRTPKVSYTEAFF
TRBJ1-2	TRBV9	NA	CASSAIPNRLGASYGYTF
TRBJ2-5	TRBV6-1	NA	CASSVGGSGRQTQYF
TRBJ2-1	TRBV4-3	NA	CASSQDRREGGDEQFF
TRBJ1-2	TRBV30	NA	CAWGSMGGDGYTF